These T cell receptor beta chains were read from a single sample in a study of early T cells in non-severe SARS-CoV-2 infection. MiXCR was run by TCRdb on the 5' RACE reads, yielding one entry per CDR3 protein. The sample contains 42,000 or so distinct CDR3 sequences, approximately 10% of which appear only once. The source material was whole blood. The receptor source for this set is an adult who was a healthcare worker with PCR-confirmed SARS-CoV-2 infection or an uninfected control (not recorded which). Both conserved end residues are part of each CDR3. The D gene is left open where the match is weak. A row's size may be missing; if present it is once, few, many or a size class.

j_gene | d_gene | v_gene | abundance | CDR3nt | CDR3aa
TRBJ2-7 | TRBD1 | TRBV20-1 | many | TGCAGTGCTAGTAACAGGGGGACGGGCGAGCAGTACTTC | CSASNRGTGEQYF
TRBJ1-5 | TRBD1 | TRBV6-2/TRBV6-3 | . | TGTGCCAGCACATCCGGGACAGGGGACCGGAGCAATCAGCCCCAGCATTTT | CASTSGTGDRSNQPQHF
TRBJ2-2 | . | TRBV19 | . | TGTGCCAGTAGTATAGATCTATGGACAGCCGGGGAGCTGTTTTTT | CASSIDLWTAGELFF
TRBJ2-5 | . | TRBV5-1 | few | TGCGCCAGCAGCTCCGGCACAGTCAAAGAGACCCAGTACTTC | CASSSGTVKETQYF
TRBJ2-5 | TRBD2 | TRBV5-6 | . | TGTGCCAGCAGCCAGCCGGGACTAGCGCAAGAGACCCAGTACTTC | CASSQPGLAQETQYF
TRBJ2-2 | TRBD2 | TRBV5-1 | many | TGCGCCAGCAGGGTACTAGCGGGGACGAACACCGGGGAGCTGTTTTTT | CASRVLAGTNTGELFF
TRBJ1-1 | . | TRBV29-1 | many | TGCAGCGTTGGGGAGATTGAAGCTTTCTTT | CSVGEIEAFF
TRBJ2-3 | . | TRBV11-3 | many | TGTGCCAGCAGCCAAAACCGGGGGACAGATACGCAGTATTTT | CASSQNRGTDTQYF
TRBJ1-5 | . | TRBV4-2 | many | TGTGCCAGCAGCCAAGGGGGCGGTAGCAATCAGCCCCAGCATTTT | CASSQGGGSNQPQHF
TRBJ2-2 | . | TRBV19 | few | TGTGCCAGTAGTATAGACGGGACGGCATACACCGGGGAGCTGTTTTTT | CASSIDGTAYTGELFF
TRBJ2-7 | . | TRBV7-2 | many | TGTGCCAGCAGCTTAAATAGCGGACCCACCTACGAGCAGTACTTC | CASSLNSGPTYEQYF
TRBJ2-7 | TRBD1 | TRBV20-1 | many | TGCAGTGCGTCGGACAGGGGTTACGAGCAGTACTTC | CSASDRGYEQYF
TRBJ2-1 | TRBD2 | TRBV6-2/TRBV6-3 | . | TGTGCCAGCAGTTTCTCCGGGACTAGCGGGAGCTATGAGCAGTTCTTC | CASSFSGTSGSYEQFF
TRBJ1-3 | . | TRBV27 | . | TGTGCCAGCAGTTTCGGCCTGGGAAACACCATATATTTT | CASSFGLGNTIYF
TRBJ2-7 | . | TRBV7-9 | . | TGTGCCAGCCTGGGGGTCACCTACGAGCAGTACTTC | CASLGVTYEQYF
TRBJ2-2 | TRBD2 | TRBV20-1 | . | TGCAGTGCCCTTCGAGCGGGACGAATCAACACCGGGGAGCTGTTTTTT | CSALRAGRINTGELFF
TRBJ2-7 | TRBD2 | TRBV10-3 | many | TGTGCCATCAGTGTCAAAAGCGGGACGGGCGAGCAGTACTTC | CAISVKSGTGEQYF
TRBJ1-4 | TRBD1 | TRBV9 | once | TGTGCCAGCAGCGTAGAGGCAGGGGGCGATGAAAAACTGTTTTTT | CASSVEAGGDEKLFF
TRBJ1-1 | . | TRBV4-1 | few | TGCGCCAGCAGCCTTAATGAAGGGAACACTGAAGCTTTCTTT | CASSLNEGNTEAFF
TRBJ1-1 | . | TRBV4-1 | few | TGCGCCAGCAGCCAAGTCGGGATGAACACTGAAGCTTTCTTT | CASSQVGMNTEAFF
TRBJ1-2 | TRBD1 | TRBV28 | many | TGTGCCAGCAGCCAGGGGGCAGGAAACTATGGCTACACCTTC | CASSQGAGNYGYTF
TRBJ1-3 | . | TRBV29-1 | . | TGCAGCGTTACGATGGTGGCAGGGGACACCATATATTTT | CSVTMVAGDTIYF
TRBJ2-3 | TRBD2 | TRBV27 | many | TGTGCCAGCAGAGTTACGGCCGCGGGAGGCCCCACAGATACGCAGTATTTT | CASRVTAAGGPTDTQYF
TRBJ2-1 | . | TRBV7-9 | many | TGTGCCAGCAGTCCAAAGAGACGGCTGGCATACAATGAGCAGTTCTTC | CASSPKRRLAYNEQFF
TRBJ2-5 | . | TRBV29-1 | many | TGCAGCGTACAGGAGGTTCAAGAGACCCAGTACTTC | CSVQEVQETQYF
TRBJ1-1 | . | TRBV2 | few | TGTGCCAGCAGTGAAGCTATGTTTGGCACTGAAGCTTTCTTT | CASSEAMFGTEAFF
TRBJ1-5 | TRBD1 | TRBV6-2/TRBV6-3 | many | TGTGCCAGCAGTTATCCACAGGGGGGTCTTCATCAGCCCCAGCATTTT | CASSYPQGGLHQPQHF
TRBJ1-2 | . | TRBV12-3/TRBV12-4 | few | TGTGCCAGCAGTTTTACCGGACAGACGGGCTACACCTTC | CASSFTGQTGYTF
TRBJ2-7 | . | TRBV11-1 | . | TGTGCCAGCAGCCAGGCATACGAGCAGTACTTC | CASSQAYEQYF
TRBJ1-1 | . | TRBV2 | many | TGTGCCAGCTACTGGGGGGGTGCAAGGAACACTGAAGCTTTCTTT | CASYWGGARNTEAFF
TRBJ1-1 | TRBD1 | TRBV12-3/TRBV12-4 | many | TGTGCCAGCAGTTTCAGCTCCAGGGGGACTGAAGCTTTCTTT | CASSFSSRGTEAFF
TRBJ2-7 | TRBD2 | TRBV28 | many | TGTGCCAGCGGGCATGGGACTACCTACGAGCAGTACTTC | CASGHGTTYEQYF
TRBJ2-7 | TRBD2 | TRBV25-1 | few | TGTGCCAGCAGTGAATTGGGCCAGCAGCGGGAATCCTACGAGCAGTACTTC | CASSELGQQRESYEQYF
TRBJ2-6 | . | TRBV28 | . | TGTGCCAGCAGTCAACTCGGGGTATCCCCCTCCTCTGGGGCCAACGTCCTGACTTTC | CASSQLGVSPSSGANVLTF
TRBJ2-7 | . | TRBV29-1 | many | TGCAGCGTTGAAAAAGCCGGGACATCACACTACGAGCAGTACTTC | CSVEKAGTSHYEQYF
TRBJ2-2 | TRBD1 | TRBV5-1 | many | TGCGCCAGCACCTACGGGACAGCGAACACCGGGGAGCTGTTTTTT | CASTYGTANTGELFF
TRBJ2-1 | . | TRBV3-1 | . | TGTGCCAGCAACCTGGGAGGACTACGCCACAATGAGCAGTTCTTC | CASNLGGLRHNEQFF
TRBJ1-2 | . | TRBV11-2 | many | TGTGCCAGCAGCGGCGGATTCGATAACTATGGCTACACCTTC | CASSGGFDNYGYTF
TRBJ2-1 | . | TRBV7-2 | many | TGTGCCAGCAGCTCACTCTCCTACAATGAGCAGTTCTTC | CASSSLSYNEQFF